These 25 T cell receptor beta chains were sequenced from one sample in a study of early T cells in non-severe SARS-CoV-2 infection. TCRdb redid the calling of the 5' RACE reads with MiXCR, one entry per CDR3 protein. The table lists about 99,000 distinct CDR3 sequences, roughly 17% of them singletons, with 1.3% in the top ten. The sample comprised whole blood. All receptors come from an adult who was a healthcare worker with PCR-confirmed SARS-CoV-2 infection or an uninfected control (not recorded which).

This clonotype was found a few times. The chain is built from TRBV11-2 and TRBJ1-1, with D tentatively TRBD1 (5 bases). The germline V gene encodes CDR1 SGHAT and CDR2 FQNNGV. The CDR3 totals 15 residues. The V gene lost 4 bases and the J gene lost 5 bases, with 17 bases spanning the gap. The chain's CDR3 is CASSSWRVRGTEAFF. The CDR3 DNA is TGTGCCAGCAGCTCGTGGAGGGTCCGGGGGACTGAAGCTTTCTTT.

This clonotype has just a few counts. The chain recombines TRBV27 with TRBJ2-5, with D hard to call. The CDR3 has 16 residues. The germline V gene encodes CDR1 MNHEY and CDR2 SMNVEV (reference sequence). V lost 5 bases and J lost 5, with 21 bases in between. The CDR3 reads CASSGRHSVSSETQYF. The CDR3 DNA follows: TGTGCCAGCAGTGGACGACACTCAGTATCTTCGGAGACCCAGTACTTC.

This clonotype was detected many times. The chain links TRBV20-1 to TRBJ2-3; no clear D. Trimming took 7 bases from V and 4 from J, leaving 9 bases between them. Germline V gene data show CDR1 as DFQATT and CDR2 as SNEGSKA (reference sequence). The CDR3 is 11 amino acids. The CDR3 spells CSVGPADTQYF. CDR3 bases: TGCAGTGTGGGCCCCGCAGATACGCAGTATTTT.

The chain couples TRBV7-9 to TRBJ1-1; D is unresolved. The CDR3 is made up of 11 amino acids. From germline, CDR1 is SEHNR and CDR2 FQNEAQ (reference sequence). V was clipped by 5 bases and J by 4 bases, with 5 bases between them. The chain's CDR3 is CASSTITEAFF. The CDR3 coding sequence is TGTGCCAGCAGCACGATCACTGAAGCTTTCTTT.

The DNA for the CDR3 is TGCAGTGCCGGAGACAGGGGGCCCAACACTGAAGCTTTCTTT. It translates to CSAGDRGPNTEAFF. This chain links TRBV20-1 with TRBJ1-1, with TRBD1 matching 10 bases. The CDR3 extends over 14 amino acids. Per germline, CDR1 DFQATT and CDR2 SNEGSKA (reference sequence). V lost 6 bases to trimming and J lost 2 bases; unmatched junction nucleotides: 6.

The sample holds one count of this clonotype. The CDR3 loop reads CASSPQSGANSYEQYF. The DNA of the CDR3 is TGTGCCAGCAGCCCACAATCGGGGGCCAACTCCTACGAGCAGTACTTC. The chain is built from TRBV13 and TRBJ2-7, with D tentatively TRBD1 or TRBD2 (6 bases each). The CDR3 contains 16 residues. Deletions cut 5 bases from V and 0 bases from J, with 17 bases between. Looked up from germline, CDR1 is PRHDT and CDR2 is FYEKMQ (reference sequence).

This clonotype was detected a few times. The V call is TRBV6-6, the J call TRBJ1-2, with TRBD1 matching 9 bases. The CDR3 extends over 16 amino acids. Germline V lookup: CDR1 MNHNY, CDR2 SVGAGI (reference sequence). The trim removed 6 bases at V and 6 bases at J, leaving 14 bases unmatched. Written as DNA, the CDR3 is TGTGCCAGCAGGTCTTCTAGGATGGGACAGGGTCATGGCTACACCTTC. Translating it yields CASRSSRMGQGHGYTF.

The sample holds many counts of this clonotype. The chain is built from TRBV2 and TRBJ2-7; D is uncertain. V lost 2 bases, J lost 5 bases, and 10 bases lay in between. This CDR3 comprises 13 residues. Germline-derived CDR1 and CDR2 are SNHLY and FYNNEI. DNA of the CDR3: TGTGCCAGCAGTGAAAGGGTTTTAGACGAGCAGTACTTC. It is translated as CASSERVLDEQYF. The variable domain in full, with the rest retrieved from reference TRBV2 and TRBJ2-7, is EPEVTQTPSHQVTQMGQEVILRCVPISNHLYFYWYRQILGQKVEFLVSFYNNEISEKSEIFDDQFSVERPDGSNFTLKIRSTKLEDSAMYFCASSERVLDEQYFGPGTRLTVT.

Details on this clonotype: A junction boundary mismatches the germline segment, possibly from a read error. V usage is TRBV6-2 or TRBV6-3 and J usage is TRBJ1-1, with TRBD1 as a possible D gene (6 bases). CDR3 length equals 12 residues. CDR1 and CDR2 from the germline V gene are MNHEY and SVGEGT. CDR3: CASSTGNAEAFF. The CDR3 nucleotides read TGTGCCAGCAGTACAGGGAACGCTGAAGCTTTCTTT.

This clonotype was recorded a few times. J is TRBJ2-7 and V is TRBV29-1, with 9 bases aligning to TRBD1. The length of the CDR3 is 15 residues. In germline, CDR1 is SQVTM, CDR2 ANQGSEA. V gave up 3 bases and J gave up 0 bases; unmatched junction bases: 6. The CDR3: CSVDYRQGGSYEQYF. DNA for the CDR3: TGCAGCGTTGATTACCGACAGGGGGGCTCCTACGAGCAGTACTTC.

The chain is built from TRBV11-3 and TRBJ2-1; tentative D call: TRBD2 (6 bases). CDR1 SGHNT and CDR2 YENEEA come from the germline V gene. Trimming took off 4 bases at V and 8 bases at J, with 9 bases between the two ends. The length of the CDR3 is 12 residues. The CDR3 nucleotides are TGTGCCAGCAGCTCCGGGGGTTATGAGCAGTTCTTC. Residues: CASSSGGYEQFF. Together with reference TRBV11-3 and TRBJ2-1, the CDR3 gives the full variable domain: EAGVVQSPRYKIIEKKQPVAFWCNPISGHNTLYWYLQNLGQGPELLIRYENEEAVDDSQLPKDRFSAERLKGVDSTLKIQPAELGDSAVYLCASSSGGYEQFFGPGTRLTVL.

In this sample, this clonotype turned up many times. V and J are TRBV12-3 or TRBV12-4 and TRBJ1-3; tentatively, D is TRBD1 (5 bases). The CDR3 spans 14 residues. V was cut by 3 bases and J by 3 bases, with 9 bases left in between. The CDR3 region is CASSFQGVGNTIYF. The CDR3 region has the DNA TGTGCCAGCAGTTTTCAAGGGGTTGGAAACACCATATATTTT.

Written as DNA, the CDR3 is TGTGCCAGCAGCTCTACAGGGATTCTCTATAATTCACCCCTCCACTTT. It specifies CASSSTGILYNSPLHF. The J gene is TRBJ1-6, the V gene TRBV28; the D gene is possibly TRBD1 (6 bases). Germline V gene lookup returns CDR1 MDHEN and CDR2 SYDVKM. CDR3 length: 16 residues. V gave up 6 bases and J gave up 3 bases, with 15 bases separating them.

This clonotype was seen at least ten times. J is TRBJ1-5 and V is TRBV20-1; no firm D call. Germline V gives CDR1 DFQATT, CDR2 SNEGSKA (reference sequence). The CDR3 has 12 residues. V was trimmed by 3 bases and J by 1 base, leaving 4 bases between them. The DNA of the CDR3 is TGCAGTGCTAGGAGCAGCAATCAGCCCCAGCATTTT. Protein: CSARSSNQPQHF.

This clonotype has just a few counts. The rearrangement joins TRBV6-2 or TRBV6-3 to TRBJ1-5; D perhaps matches TRBD1 (5 bases). Trimming removed 0 bases from V and 11 bases from J, with 11 bases in between. The germline CDR1 and CDR2 sequences are MNHEY and SVGEGT. This CDR3 contains 13 residues. CDR3 residues: CASSYSVREAQHF. The CDR3 bases are TGTGCCAGCAGTTACTCGGTCAGGGAGGCCCAGCATTTT.

This clonotype appeared a few times. The chain joins TRBV7-9 to TRBJ2-7; D perhaps matches TRBD2 (5 bases). The CDR3 is 14 amino acids. The germline V gene encodes CDR1 SEHNR and CDR2 FQNEAQ (reference sequence). Between the trimmed V and J ends, which lost 5 bases and 6 bases, there was a span of 17 bases. This CDR3 reads CASSPPGSPGEQYF. Written as DNA, the CDR3 is TGTGCCAGCAGCCCACCTGGGAGCCCCGGCGAGCAGTACTTC.

The V gene is TRBV29-1, the J gene TRBJ2-2; 10 bases match TRBD2. The germline V gene has CDR1 SQVTM and CDR2 ANQGSEA. V lost 7 bases, J lost 1 base, and 12 bases stayed unmatched. The CDR3 contains 17 residues. The CDR3 DNA reads TGCAGCGCCAGAGGGATAGCGGGAGGTTGGAACACCGGGGAGCTGTTTTTT. Protein product: CSARGIAGGWNTGELFF.

The genes are TRBV28 and TRBJ2-4; tentative D call: TRBD2 (5 bases). The V end was cut by 3 bases, the J end by 3 bases, with 12 bases between. This CDR3 comprises 15 residues. The germline gives CDR1 MDHEN, CDR2 SYDVKM. The CDR3 DNA sequence: TGTGCCAGCAGTTTGAGGGAAAGTGGCAAAAACATTCAGTACTTC. Protein product: CASSLRESGKNIQYF.

This clonotype was found a few times. The chain couples TRBV13 to TRBJ2-5; 13 bases match TRBD2. The CDR3 spans 19 residues. Germline V gene lookup returns CDR1 PRHDT and CDR2 FYEKMQ (reference sequence). V lost 1 base to trimming and J lost 3 bases; unmatched junction nucleotides: 11. The CDR3 is CASSLESRLAGGDEETQYF. In DNA, the CDR3 is TGTGCCAGCAGCTTAGAGTCCCGACTAGCGGGAGGAGATGAAGAGACCCAGTACTTC.

This clonotype occurred a few times. J is TRBJ2-1 and V is TRBV7-2, with 9 bases that match TRBD1. The CDR3 spans 16 residues. From germline, CDR1 is SGHTA and CDR2 FQGNSA. V shed 5 bases, J shed 6 bases, and the junction held 11 bases outside the gene matches. The CDR3 loop reads CASSPRGGTGLNEQFF. CDR3 bases: TGTGCCAGCAGCCCTCGTGGCGGGACAGGGCTCAATGAGCAGTTCTTC. Complete variable domain (other parts from reference TRBV7-2 and TRBJ2-1): GAGVSQSPSNKVTEKGKDVELRCDPISGHTALYWYRQSLGQGLEFLIYFQGNSAPDKSGLPSDRFSAERTGGSVSTLTIQRTQQEDSAVYLCASSPRGGTGLNEQFFGPGTRLTVL.

J is TRBJ1-2 and V is TRBV7-2, with D perhaps TRBD1 (6 bases). CDR3 length equals 13 residues. Germline V gives CDR1 SGHTA, CDR2 FQGNSA. V was pared by 0 bases and J by 4 bases, with 6 bases between. CDR3: CASSLAQGYGYTF. The CDR3 nucleotides are TGTGCCAGCAGCTTAGCACAGGGCTATGGCTACACCTTC.

The chain recombines TRBV12-3 or TRBV12-4 with TRBJ2-1; tentative D call: TRBD1 (5 bases). The CDR3 extends over 14 amino acids. V was shortened by 3 bases and J by 9 bases, with 15 bases between the two germline ends. CDR3 residues: CASSFPTQGPEQFF. CDR3 sequence (DNA): TGTGCCAGCAGTTTTCCCACTCAGGGTCCTGAGCAGTTCTTC.

CDR3: CASSLGGLGTEAFF. The DNA of the CDR3 is TGTGCCAGCAGCTTGGGGGGCCTCGGCACTGAAGCTTTCTTT. The chain couples TRBV5-4 to TRBJ1-1; D is perhaps TRBD1 (5 bases). CDR1 and CDR2 from the germline V gene are SGHNT and YYREEE (reference sequence). The CDR3 contains 14 residues. Trimming removed 0 bases at V and 4 bases at J, with 10 bases between. Looking up the rest from reference TRBV5-4 and TRBJ1-1 gives the full variable domain: ETGVTQSPTHLIKTRGQQVTLRCSSQSGHNTVSWYQQALGQGPQFIFQYYREEENGRGNFPPRFSGLQFPNYSSELNVNALELDDSALYLCASSLGGLGTEAFFGQGTRLTVV.

There are many counts of this clonotype. CDR3 region: CASSTTYEQYF. CDR3 nucleotides: TGTGCCAGCAGTACCACCTACGAGCAGTACTTC. The gene calls are TRBV6-2 or TRBV6-3 and TRBJ2-7; D gene uncertain. Trimming removed 5 bases at V and 2 bases at J, with 4 bases between. The germline V gene encodes CDR1 MNHEY and CDR2 SVGEGT. The CDR3 sequence is 11 residues long.

A few counts support this clonotype. This CDR3 is CASSRQGSYNEQFF. CDR3 in DNA: TGTGCCAGCAGTCGCCAGGGTTCCTACAATGAGCAGTTCTTC. V gene TRBV7-2 combines with J gene TRBJ2-1; a weak D match, TRBD1 (5 bases). Trimming took off 6 bases at V and 1 base at J, with 10 bases between the two ends. Germline assignment: CDR1 SGHTA and CDR2 FQGNSA. This CDR3 is built from 14 residues. The full variable domain, completed using reference TRBV7-2 and TRBJ2-1, is GAGVSQSPSNKVTEKGKDVELRCDPISGHTALYWYRQSLGQGLEFLIYFQGNSAPDKSGLPSDRFSAERTGGSVSTLTIQRTQQEDSAVYLCASSRQGSYNEQFFGPGTRLTVL.